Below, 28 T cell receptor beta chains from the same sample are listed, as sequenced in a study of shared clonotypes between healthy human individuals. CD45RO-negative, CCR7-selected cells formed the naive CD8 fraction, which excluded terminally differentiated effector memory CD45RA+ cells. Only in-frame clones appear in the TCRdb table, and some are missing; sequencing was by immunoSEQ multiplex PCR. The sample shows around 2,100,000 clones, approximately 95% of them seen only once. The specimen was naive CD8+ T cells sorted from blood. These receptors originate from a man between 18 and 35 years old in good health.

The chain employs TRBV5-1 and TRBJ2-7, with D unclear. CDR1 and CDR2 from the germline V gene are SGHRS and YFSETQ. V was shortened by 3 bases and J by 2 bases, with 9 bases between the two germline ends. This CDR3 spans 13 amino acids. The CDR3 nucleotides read TGCGCCAGCAGCTCGACGGATACCTACGAGCAGTACTTC. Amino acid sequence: CASSSTDTYEQYF.

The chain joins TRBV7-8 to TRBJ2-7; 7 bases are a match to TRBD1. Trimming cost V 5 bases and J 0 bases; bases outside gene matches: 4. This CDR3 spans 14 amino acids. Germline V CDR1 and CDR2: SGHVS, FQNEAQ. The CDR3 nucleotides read TGTGCCAGCAGCGGGGACAGATTCTCCTACGAGCAGTACTTC. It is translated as CASSGDRFSYEQYF. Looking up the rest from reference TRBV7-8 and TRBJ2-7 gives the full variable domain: GAGVSQSPRYKVAKRGQDVALRCDPISGHVSLFWYQQALGQGPEFLTYFQNEAQLDKSGLPSDRFFAERPEGSVSTLKIQRTQQEDSAVYLCASSGDRFSYEQYFGPGTRLTVT.

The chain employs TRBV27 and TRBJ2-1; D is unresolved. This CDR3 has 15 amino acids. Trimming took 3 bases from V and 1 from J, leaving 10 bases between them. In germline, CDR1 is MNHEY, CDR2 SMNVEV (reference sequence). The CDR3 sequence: CASSFGPQSYNEQFF. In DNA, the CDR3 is TGTGCCAGCAGTTTTGGACCCCAATCCTACAATGAGCAGTTCTTC.

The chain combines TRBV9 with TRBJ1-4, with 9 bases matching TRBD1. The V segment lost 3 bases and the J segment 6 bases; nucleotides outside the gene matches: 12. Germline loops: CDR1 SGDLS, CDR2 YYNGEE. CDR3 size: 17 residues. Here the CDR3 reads CASSARNRDRDHEKLFF. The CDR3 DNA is TGTGCCAGCAGCGCCCGAAACCGGGACAGGGACCATGAAAAACTGTTTTTT.

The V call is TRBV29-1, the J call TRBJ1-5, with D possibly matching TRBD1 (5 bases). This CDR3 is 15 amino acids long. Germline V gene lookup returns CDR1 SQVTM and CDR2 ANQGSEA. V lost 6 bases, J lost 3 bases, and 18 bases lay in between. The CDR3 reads CSVISPGPINQPQHF. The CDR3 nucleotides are TGCAGCGTCATAAGCCCAGGGCCCATCAATCAGCCCCAGCATTTT.

The CDR3 loop reads CATSRGGRGSFSGIYNEQFF. In DNA form, the CDR3 reads TGTGCCACCAGCAGAGGGGGAAGGGGGTCGTTCAGCGGGATCTACAATGAGCAGTTCTTC. The chain recombines TRBV15 with TRBJ2-1, with D possibly TRBD2 on 7 matching bases. With 1 base removed from V and 3 bases from J, the gap between germline ends came to 25 bases. CDR3 size: 20 residues. Per the germline V gene, CDR1 is LNHNV and CDR2 is YYDKDF (reference sequence).

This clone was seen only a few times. This CDR3 reads CASSMVWADTEAFF. CDR3 sequence (DNA): TGTGCCAGTAGTATGGTCTGGGCGGACACTGAAGCTTTCTTT. This chain joins TRBV19 and TRBJ1-1; D call uncertain. V was trimmed by 3 bases and J by 3 bases, leaving 11 bases between them. Per the germline V gene, CDR1 is LNHDA and CDR2 is SQIVND (reference sequence). This CDR3 comprises 14 residues.

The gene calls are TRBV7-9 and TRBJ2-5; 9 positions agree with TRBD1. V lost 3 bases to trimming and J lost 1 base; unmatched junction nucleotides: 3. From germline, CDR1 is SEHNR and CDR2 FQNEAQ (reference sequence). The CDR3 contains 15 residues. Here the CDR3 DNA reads TGTGCCAGCAGCTTGGGACAGGGAAGCCAAGAGACCCAGTACTTC. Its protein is CASSLGQGSQETQYF. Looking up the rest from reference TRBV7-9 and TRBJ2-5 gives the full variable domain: DTGVSQNPRHKITKRGQNVTFRCDPISEHNRLYWYRQTLGQGPEFLTYFQNEAQLEKSRLLSDRFSAERPKGSFSTLEIQRTEQGDSAMYLCASSLGQGSQETQYFGPGTRLLVL.

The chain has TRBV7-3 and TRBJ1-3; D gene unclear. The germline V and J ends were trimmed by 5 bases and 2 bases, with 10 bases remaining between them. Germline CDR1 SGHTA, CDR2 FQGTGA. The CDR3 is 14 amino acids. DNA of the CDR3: TGTGCCAGCAGCCAAGACGGGACTGGAAACACCATATATTTT. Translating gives CASSQDGTGNTIYF.

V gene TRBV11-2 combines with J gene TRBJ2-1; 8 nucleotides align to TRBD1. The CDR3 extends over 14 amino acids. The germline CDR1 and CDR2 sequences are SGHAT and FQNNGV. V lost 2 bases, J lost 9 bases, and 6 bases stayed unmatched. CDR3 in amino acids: CASSLQGAGGEQFF. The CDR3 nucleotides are TGTGCCAGCAGCTTACAGGGGGCAGGCGGTGAGCAGTTCTTC.

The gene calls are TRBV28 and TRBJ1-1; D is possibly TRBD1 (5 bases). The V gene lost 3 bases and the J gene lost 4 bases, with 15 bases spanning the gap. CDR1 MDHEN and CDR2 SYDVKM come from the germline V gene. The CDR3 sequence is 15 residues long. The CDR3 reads CASSFSAGTGTEAFF. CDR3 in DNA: TGTGCCAGCAGTTTTTCGGCAGGGACTGGCACTGAAGCTTTCTTT.

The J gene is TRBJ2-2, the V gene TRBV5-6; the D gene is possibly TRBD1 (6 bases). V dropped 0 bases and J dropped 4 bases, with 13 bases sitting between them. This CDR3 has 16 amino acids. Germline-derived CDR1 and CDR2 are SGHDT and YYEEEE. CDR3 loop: CASSLGVAGATGELFF. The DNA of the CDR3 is TGTGCCAGCAGCTTGGGGGTGGCAGGGGCCACCGGGGAGCTGTTTTTT.

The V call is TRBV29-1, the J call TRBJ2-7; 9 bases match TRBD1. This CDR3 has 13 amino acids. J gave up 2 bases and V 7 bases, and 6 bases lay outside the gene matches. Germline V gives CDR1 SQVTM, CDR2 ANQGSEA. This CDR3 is CSARQGVPYEQYF. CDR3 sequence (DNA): TGCAGCGCCCGACAGGGGGTCCCCTACGAGCAGTACTTC.

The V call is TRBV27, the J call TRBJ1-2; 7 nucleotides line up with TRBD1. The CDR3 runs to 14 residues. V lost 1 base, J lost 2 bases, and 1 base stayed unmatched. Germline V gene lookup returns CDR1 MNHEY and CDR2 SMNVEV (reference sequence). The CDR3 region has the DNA TGTGCCAGCAGTTTATTCAGGGGGAACTATGGCTACACCTTC. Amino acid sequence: CASSLFRGNYGYTF.

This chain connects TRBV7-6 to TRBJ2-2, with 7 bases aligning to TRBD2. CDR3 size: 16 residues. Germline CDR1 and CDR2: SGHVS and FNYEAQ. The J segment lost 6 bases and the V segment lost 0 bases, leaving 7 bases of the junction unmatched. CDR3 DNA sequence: TGTGCCAGCAGCTTAGCGCACAGCGGGACCCCCGGGGAGCTGTTTTTT. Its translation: CASSLAHSGTPGELFF.

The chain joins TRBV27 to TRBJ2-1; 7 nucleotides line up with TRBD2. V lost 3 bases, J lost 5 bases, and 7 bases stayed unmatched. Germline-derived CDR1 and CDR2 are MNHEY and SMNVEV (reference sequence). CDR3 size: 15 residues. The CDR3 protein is CASSFGGSTHNEQFF. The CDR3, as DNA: TGTGCCAGCAGTTTTGGCGGGAGTACTCACAATGAGCAGTTCTTC.

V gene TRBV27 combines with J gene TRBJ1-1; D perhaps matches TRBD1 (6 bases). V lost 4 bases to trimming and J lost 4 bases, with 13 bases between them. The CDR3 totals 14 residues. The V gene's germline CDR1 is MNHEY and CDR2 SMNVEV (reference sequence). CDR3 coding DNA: TGTGCCAGCAGTTACCTAACAGGGATCACTGAAGCTTTCTTT. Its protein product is CASSYLTGITEAFF.

The CDR3 loop is CSVEGRDPYGYTF. Written as DNA, the CDR3 is TGCAGCGTTGAAGGCAGGGACCCCTATGGCTACACCTTC. J is TRBJ1-2 and V is TRBV29-1; the D gene is possibly TRBD1 (5 bases). Trimming cost V 1 base and J 4 bases, with 10 bases left between them. There are 13 residues in the CDR3. Germline V gives CDR1 SQVTM, CDR2 ANQGSEA.

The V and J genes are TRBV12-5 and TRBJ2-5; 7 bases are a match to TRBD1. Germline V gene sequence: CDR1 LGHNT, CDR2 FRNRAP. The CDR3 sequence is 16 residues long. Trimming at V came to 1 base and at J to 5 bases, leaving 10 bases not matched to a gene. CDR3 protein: CASGLGATGLEETQYF. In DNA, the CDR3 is TGTGCTAGTGGTTTGGGCGCGACAGGGTTGGAGGAGACCCAGTACTTC.

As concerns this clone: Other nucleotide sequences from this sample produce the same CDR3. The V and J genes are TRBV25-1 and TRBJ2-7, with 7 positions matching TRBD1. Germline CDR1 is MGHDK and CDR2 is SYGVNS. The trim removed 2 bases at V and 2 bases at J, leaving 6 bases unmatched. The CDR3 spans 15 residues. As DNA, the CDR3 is TGTGCCAGCAGTGAACTGCGGCAGGGGGCCTACGAGCAGTACTTC. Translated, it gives CASSELRQGAYEQYF.

CDR3: CASSPRGLSYEQYF. The CDR3 DNA follows: TGTGCCAGCAGCCCTCGTGGGTTATCCTACGAGCAGTACTTC. The chain couples TRBV9 to TRBJ2-7; D unresolved. Germline lookup yields CDR1 SGDLS and CDR2 YYNGEE. CDR3 size: 14 residues. Trimming pared 4 bases from V and 1 base from J, leaving 12 bases between.

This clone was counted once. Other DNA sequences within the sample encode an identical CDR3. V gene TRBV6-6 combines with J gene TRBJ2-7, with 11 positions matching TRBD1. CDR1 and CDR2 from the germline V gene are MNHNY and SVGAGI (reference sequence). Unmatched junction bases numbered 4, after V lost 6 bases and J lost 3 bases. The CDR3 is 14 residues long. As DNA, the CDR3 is TGTGCCAGCAGCCCGGGACAGGGGGGCTACGAGCAGTACTTC. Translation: CASSPGQGGYEQYF.

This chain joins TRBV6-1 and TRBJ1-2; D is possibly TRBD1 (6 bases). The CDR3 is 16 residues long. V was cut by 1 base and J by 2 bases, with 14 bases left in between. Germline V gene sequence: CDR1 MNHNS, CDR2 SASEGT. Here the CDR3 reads CASSEDGRGFNYGYTF. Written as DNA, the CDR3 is TGTGCCAGCAGTGAAGACGGCAGGGGTTTCAACTATGGCTACACCTTC.

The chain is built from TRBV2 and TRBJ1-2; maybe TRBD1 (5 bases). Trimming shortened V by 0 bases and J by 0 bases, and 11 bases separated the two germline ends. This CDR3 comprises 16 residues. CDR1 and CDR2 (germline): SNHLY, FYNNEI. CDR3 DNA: TGTGCCAGCAGTGAAGCGCGAGGGACCCCTAACTATGGCTACACCTTC. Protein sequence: CASSEARGTPNYGYTF. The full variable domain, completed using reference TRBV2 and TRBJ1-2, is EPEVTQTPSHQVTQMGQEVILRCVPISNHLYFYWYRQILGQKVEFLVSFYNNEISEKSEIFDDQFSVERPDGSNFTLKIRSTKLEDSAMYFCASSEARGTPNYGYTFGSGTRLTVV.

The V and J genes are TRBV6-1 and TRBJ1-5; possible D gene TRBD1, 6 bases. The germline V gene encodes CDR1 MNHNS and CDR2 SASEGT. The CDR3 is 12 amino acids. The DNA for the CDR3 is TGTGCTGGGAGACAGGGCAATCAGCCCCAGCATTTT. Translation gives CAGRQGNQPQHF.

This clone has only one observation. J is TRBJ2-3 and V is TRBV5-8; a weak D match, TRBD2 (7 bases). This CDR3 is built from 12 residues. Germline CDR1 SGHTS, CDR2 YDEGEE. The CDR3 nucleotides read TGTACCGCGGGGGCGAGCACAGATACGCAGTATTTT. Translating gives CTAGASTDTQYF.

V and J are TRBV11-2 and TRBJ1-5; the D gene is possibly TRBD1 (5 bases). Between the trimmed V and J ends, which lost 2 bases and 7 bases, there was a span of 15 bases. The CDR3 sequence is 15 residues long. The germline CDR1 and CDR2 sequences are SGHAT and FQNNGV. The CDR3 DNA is TGTGCCAGCAGCTTACTTGGGGGGTTAGAACAGCCCCAGCATTTT. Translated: CASSLLGGLEQPQHF.

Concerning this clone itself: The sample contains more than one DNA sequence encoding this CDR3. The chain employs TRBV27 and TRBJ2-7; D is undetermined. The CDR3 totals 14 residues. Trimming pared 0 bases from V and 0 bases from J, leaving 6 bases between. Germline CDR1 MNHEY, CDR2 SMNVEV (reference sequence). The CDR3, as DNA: TGTGCCAGCAGTTTATCGCTGGGCTCCTACGAGCAGTACTTC. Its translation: CASSLSLGSYEQYF.